One and the same sample provided the 11 T cell receptor beta chains below, sequenced in a study of T cell responses to AZD1222 COVID-19 vaccine. Sequencing was performed with immunoSEQ multiplex PCR; in TCRdb, only in-frame clones are kept and a portion is missing. The sample includes over 100,000 clones, about 88% of them seen just once. Specimen: peripheral blood, collected on day 0 of AZD1222 vaccination. The receptors derive from an adult in good health.

The chain recombines TRBV9 with TRBJ1-1; maybe TRBD1 (6 bases). Trimming cost V 2 bases and J 3 bases, with 20 bases left between them. The CDR3 contains 17 residues. CDR1 is SGDLS and CDR2 is YYNGEE in the germline V gene. This CDR3 is CASSVAPQGFGDTEAFF. CDR3 in DNA: TGTGCCAGCAGCGTTGCCCCACAGGGTTTTGGCGACACTGAAGCTTTCTTT. Supplemented by reference TRBV9 and TRBJ1-1, the full variable domain reads DSGVTQTPKHLITATGQRVTLRCSPRSGDLSVYWYQQSLDQGLQFLIQYYNGEERAKGNILERFSAQQFPDLHSELNLSSLELGDSALYFCASSVAPQGFGDTEAFFGQGTRLTVV.

The chain employs TRBV7-2 and TRBJ1-1, with 10 bases identical to TRBD1. The CDR3 runs 14 residues. V was clipped by 5 bases and J by 5 bases; unmatched bases: 5. Germline CDR1 and CDR2: SGHTA and FQGNSA. The CDR3, as DNA: TGTGCCAGCAGCCCCGACAGGGGGCGTACTGAAGCTTTCTTT. Protein sequence: CASSPDRGRTEAFF.

The V call is TRBV7-2, the J call TRBJ1-2; D not certain. Germline lookup yields CDR1 SGHTA and CDR2 FQGNSA. There are 12 residues in the CDR3. The V gene lost 5 bases and the J gene lost 5 bases, with 9 bases spanning the gap. The CDR3, as DNA: TGTGCCAGCAGCGTCGGACTATATGGCTACACCTTC. It specifies CASSVGLYGYTF.

The chain joins TRBV29-1 to TRBJ2-1, with TRBD2 as a possible D gene (6 bases). V lost 2 bases to trimming and J lost 4 bases, with 12 bases between them. In germline, CDR1 is SQVTM, CDR2 ANQGSEA. This CDR3 has 14 residues. As DNA, the CDR3 is TGCAGCGTTGAATTTGGCGGGAATTACAATGAGCAGTTCTTC. Its translation: CSVEFGGNYNEQFF.

V gene TRBV6-5 combines with J gene TRBJ2-7, with TRBD2 as a possible D gene (5 bases). The CDR3 is 13 amino acids. Trimming cost V 2 bases and J 9 bases, with 14 bases left between them. The germline CDR1 and CDR2 sequences are MNHEY and SVGAGI. The CDR3 loop is CASSYRQAGGQYF. The CDR3 DNA follows: TGTGCCAGCAGTTACAGGCAGGCGGGTGGGCAGTACTTC.

This sequence joins TRBV19 and TRBJ1-5; the match to TRBD1 covers 11 bases. V trimming: 2 bases; J trimming: 6 bases; junction bases outside the gene matches: 3. The germline gives CDR1 LNHDA, CDR2 SQIVND (reference sequence). The CDR3 contains 15 residues. This CDR3 is CASSIQGQGGQPQHF. CDR3 bases: TGTGCCAGTAGTATACAGGGACAGGGGGGTCAGCCCCAGCATTTT. Full variable domain (rest looked up from reference TRBV19 and TRBJ1-5): DGGITQSPKYLFRKEGQNVTLSCEQNLNHDAMYWYRQDPGQGLRLIYYSQIVNDFQKGDIAEGYSVSREKKESFPLTVTSAQKNPTAFYLCASSIQGQGGQPQHFGDGTRLSIL.

The gene calls are TRBV14 and TRBJ2-6; no clear D gene. V lost 1 base, J lost 0 bases, and 13 bases lay in between. Germline V gene data show CDR1 as SGHDN and CDR2 as FVKESK. The CDR3 consists of 18 residues. CDR3 residues: CASSQVRLSFSGANVLTF. In DNA form, the CDR3 reads TGTGCCAGCAGCCAAGTGAGGTTGAGTTTCTCTGGGGCCAACGTCCTGACTTTC.

V and J are TRBV14 and TRBJ1-5; D is possibly TRBD1 (5 bases). Germline lookup yields CDR1 SGHDN and CDR2 FVKESK. CDR3 size: 14 residues. Trimming took 4 bases from V and 6 from J, leaving 13 bases between them. The CDR3 sequence: CASSLGGGTQPQHF. DNA for the CDR3: TGTGCCAGCAGCCTTGGGGGGGGGACTCAGCCCCAGCATTTT.

This chain links TRBV7-3 with TRBJ2-1, with 10 nucleotides matching TRBD2. This CDR3 spans 16 amino acids. Looked up from germline, CDR1 is SGHTA and CDR2 is FQGTGA. Trimming at V came to 5 bases and at J to 1 base, leaving 5 bases not matched to a gene. DNA of the CDR3: TGTGCCAGCAGCCCCCAACTAGCGGGATCCTACAATGAGCAGTTCTTC. Its translation is CASSPQLAGSYNEQFF.

J is TRBJ2-1 and V is TRBV6-4, with D possibly TRBD1 on 5 matching bases. V was cut by 6 bases and J by 0 bases, with 15 bases left in between. CDR1 is MRHNA and CDR2 is SNTAGT in the germline V gene. The CDR3 totals 16 residues. CDR3 sequence reads: CASSPTATRSYNEQFF. CDR3 nucleotide sequence: TGTGCCAGCAGCCCGACAGCTACACGCTCCTACAATGAGCAGTTCTTC.

This chain links TRBV6-5 with TRBJ2-7; D may be TRBD1 (5 bases). Trimming pared 5 bases from V and 3 bases from J, leaving 14 bases between. The CDR3 is 14 amino acids. Germline CDR1 MNHEY, CDR2 SVGAGI. CDR3 residues: CASSRADKGYEQYV. The CDR3, as DNA: TGTGCCAGCAGTCGCGCGGACAAGGGCTACGAGCAGTACGTC.